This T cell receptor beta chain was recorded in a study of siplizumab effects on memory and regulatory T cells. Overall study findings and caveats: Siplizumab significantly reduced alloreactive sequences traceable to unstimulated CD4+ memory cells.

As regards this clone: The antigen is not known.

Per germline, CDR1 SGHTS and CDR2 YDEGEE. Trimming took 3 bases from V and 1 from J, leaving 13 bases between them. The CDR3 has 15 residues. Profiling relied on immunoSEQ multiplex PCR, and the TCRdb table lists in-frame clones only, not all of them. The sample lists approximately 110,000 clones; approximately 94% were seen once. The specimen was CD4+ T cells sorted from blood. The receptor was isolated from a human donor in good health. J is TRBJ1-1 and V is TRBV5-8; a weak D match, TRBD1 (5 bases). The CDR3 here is CASSWPGLSNTEAFF. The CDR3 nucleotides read TGTGCCAGCAGCTGGCCGGGACTCTCGAACACTGAAGCTTTCTTT.